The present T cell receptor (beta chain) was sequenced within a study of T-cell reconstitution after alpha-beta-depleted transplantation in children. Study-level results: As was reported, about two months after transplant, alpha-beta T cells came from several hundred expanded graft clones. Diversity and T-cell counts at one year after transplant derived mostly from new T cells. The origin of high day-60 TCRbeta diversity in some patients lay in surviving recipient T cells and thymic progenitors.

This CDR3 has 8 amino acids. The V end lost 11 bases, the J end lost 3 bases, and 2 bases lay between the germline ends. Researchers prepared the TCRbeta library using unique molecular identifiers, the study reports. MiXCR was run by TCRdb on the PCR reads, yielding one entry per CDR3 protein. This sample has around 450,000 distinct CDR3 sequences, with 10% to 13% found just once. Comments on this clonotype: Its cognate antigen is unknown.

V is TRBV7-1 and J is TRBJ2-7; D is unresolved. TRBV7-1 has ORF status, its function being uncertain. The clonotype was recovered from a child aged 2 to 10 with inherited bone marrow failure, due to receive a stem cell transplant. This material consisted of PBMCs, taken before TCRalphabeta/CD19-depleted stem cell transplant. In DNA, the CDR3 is TGTGCCTTCTACGAGCAGTACTTC. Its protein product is CAFYEQYF.